The 25 T cell receptor beta chains below come from one sample, sequenced in a study of T cell responses to AZD1222 COVID-19 vaccine. Clones were sequenced by immunoSEQ multiplex PCR, and TCRdb holds only the in-frame ones, with some missing. This table has about 120,000 clones, about 92% appearing once. The material was peripheral blood, obtained on day 0 of MenACWY control vaccination. The receptors originated from an adult in good health.

The genes are TRBV12-3 or TRBV12-4 and TRBJ1-2; no reliable D call. The CDR3 covers 13 residues. Between the trimmed V and J ends, which lost 5 bases and 1 base, there was a span of 8 bases. CDR3 in DNA: TGTGCCAGCAGTCCGGCATTTAACTATGGCTACACCTTC. Amino acids: CASSPAFNYGYTF.

There are a few counts of this clone. CDR3 amino acids: CASSELGNVHQETQYF. For the CDR3, the DNA is TGTGCCAGCAGTGAGTTGGGCAACGTCCACCAAGAGACCCAGTACTTC. This chain links TRBV6-4 with TRBJ2-5; D is unclear. V was cut by 3 bases and J by 0 bases, with 14 bases left in between. Germline CDR1 MRHNA, CDR2 SNTAGT. This CDR3 comprises 16 residues.

V gene TRBV4-3 combines with J gene TRBJ1-2; TRBD1 matches 8 bases. The V and J ends lost 1 base and 8 bases, in that order; junction bases with no gene match: 9. CDR3 size: 15 residues. Germline V gene data show CDR1 as LGHNA and CDR2 as YSLEER. CDR3 residues: CASSQGRQGMGGYTF. CDR3 in DNA: TGCGCCAGCAGCCAAGGGCGACAGGGGATGGGAGGCTACACCTTC.

This sequence joins TRBV27 and TRBJ1-5, with 9 nucleotides matching TRBD1. CDR3 length: 14 residues. Germline V lookup: CDR1 MNHEY, CDR2 SMNVEV (reference sequence). V was clipped by 6 bases and J by 3 bases; unmatched bases: 3. CDR3 DNA sequence: TGTGCCAGCAGCCGACAGGGGGACAATCAGCCCCAGCATTTT. Its translation is CASSRQGDNQPQHF.

The CDR3 here is CASSYGLAGGLYEQYF. Here the CDR3 DNA reads TGTGCCAGCAGTTACGGACTAGCGGGGGGCCTCTATGAGCAGTACTTC. V gene TRBV6-5 combines with J gene TRBJ2-7; 14 nucleotides agree with TRBD2. Germline CDR1 reads MNHEY; CDR2 reads SVGAGI. The V segment lost 2 bases and the J segment 7 bases; nucleotides outside the gene matches: 7. The CDR3 runs 16 residues.

The V and J genes are TRBV3-1 (or the pseudogene TRBV3-2) and TRBJ2-3; TRBD2 aligns across 11 bases. Germline trimming cut 5 bases from V and 0 bases from J; bases unmatched to any gene: 4. Germline V gene sequence: CDR1 LGHDT, CDR2 YNNKEL (reference sequence). The CDR3 extends over 16 amino acids. The chain's CDR3 is CASSYRLAGSTDTQYF. The CDR3 nucleotides read TGTGCCAGCAGCTACCGACTAGCGGGAAGCACAGATACGCAGTATTTT.

The chain uses TRBV24-1 and TRBJ2-1; 9 nucleotides match TRBD2. The CDR3 has 16 residues. Germline V gene lookup returns CDR1 KGHDR and CDR2 SFDVKD. The V segment lost 0 bases and the J segment 7 bases; nucleotides outside the gene matches: 6. DNA for the CDR3: TGTGCCACCAGTGATTTGCAGACTAGCGGAGTTAATGAGCAGTTCTTC. Its protein product is CATSDLQTSGVNEQFF.

The chain uses TRBV29-1 and TRBJ2-7; 8 bases fit TRBD1. V lost 7 bases to trimming and J lost 2 bases; unmatched junction nucleotides: 10. Germline V gene lookup returns CDR1 SQVTM and CDR2 ANQGSEA. This CDR3 is built from 14 residues. The CDR3, as DNA: TGCAGCGCAAGCTCTAGACAGGGGACCTACGAGCAGTACTTC. This codes for CSASSRQGTYEQYF.

DNA of the CDR3: TGTGCCAGCAGCCGCGTAGGGGAGACCCAGTACTTC. Its translation is CASSRVGETQYF. The chain combines TRBV6-5 with TRBJ2-5; D uncertain. Germline CDR1 reads MNHEY; CDR2 reads SVGAGI. CDR3 length: 12 amino acids. V dropped 6 bases and J dropped 5 bases, with 10 bases sitting between them.

The table lists this clone with a count of one. This chain uses TRBV18 with TRBJ1-5, with D perhaps matching TRBD1 (5 bases). Germline loops: CDR1 KGHSH, CDR2 LQKENI. The CDR3 length is 14 residues. V lost 5 bases and J lost 9, with 17 bases in between. The CDR3 nucleotides read TGTGCCAGCTCAAAGGACACGTCTAACCCGCCCCAGCATTTT. Its translation is CASSKDTSNPPQHF.

The chain recombines TRBV11-1 with TRBJ2-1; TRBD2 matches 14 bases. CDR3 length: 15 amino acids. CDR1 and CDR2 from the germline V gene are SGHAT and FQDESV (reference sequence). V dropped 4 bases and J dropped 12; count of bases not matched to a gene: 8. The CDR3 is CASSSRLAGGAWQFF. In DNA form, the CDR3 reads TGTGCCAGCAGCTCTAGACTAGCGGGAGGGGCGTGGCAGTTCTTC.

The V gene is TRBV5-1, the J gene TRBJ2-5; D not certain. This CDR3 spans 14 amino acids. V dropped 0 bases and J dropped 1 base, with 7 bases sitting between them. Germline lookup yields CDR1 SGHRS and CDR2 YFSETQ. The CDR3 is CASSLVPGQETQYF. For the CDR3, the DNA is TGCGCCAGCAGCTTGGTGCCAGGCCAAGAGACCCAGTACTTC.

The chain recombines TRBV11-2 with TRBJ2-7, with D possibly called TRBD1 or TRBD2 (5 bases each). Trimming took off 5 bases at V and 0 bases at J, with 14 bases between the two ends. The CDR3 contains 15 residues. Germline values: CDR1 SGHAT, CDR2 FQNNGV. The CDR3 DNA sequence: TGTGCCAGCAGCGCCCAATCGGGGCACTCCTACGAGCAGTACGTC. Encoded protein: CASSAQSGHSYEQYV.

V is TRBV6-4 and J is TRBJ1-1; no clear D. Per the germline V gene, CDR1 is MRHNA and CDR2 is SNTAGT. Trimming pared 7 bases from V and 2 bases from J, leaving 14 bases between. This CDR3 is 14 amino acids long. DNA of the CDR3: TGTGCCAGCAAGATGGCGGCACTCAACACTGAAGCTTTCTTT. Translating it yields CASKMAALNTEAFF.

The chain carries TRBV5-5 and TRBJ2-7; no clear D. The V end was cut by 0 bases, the J end by 0 bases, with 4 bases between. Germline V gene sequence: CDR1 SGHKS, CDR2 YYEKEE (reference sequence). CDR3 length: 13 amino acids. CDR3 loop: CASSLAPSYEQYV. DNA of the CDR3: TGTGCCAGCAGCTTGGCTCCCTCCTACGAGCAGTACGTC.

The chain is built from TRBV6-4 and TRBJ1-6; D gene ambiguous. V lost 2 bases to trimming and J lost 7 bases, with 12 bases between them. CDR1 MRHNA and CDR2 SNTAGT come from the germline V gene. The CDR3 runs 15 residues. The CDR3 protein is CASSDGQVENSPLHF. The CDR3 coding sequence is TGTGCCAGCAGTGACGGGCAGGTTGAGAATTCACCCCTCCACTTT.

The chain links TRBV18 to TRBJ2-7, with TRBD1 matching 7 bases. The J segment lost 3 bases and the V segment lost 6 bases, leaving 11 bases of the junction unmatched. This CDR3 region has 15 residues. CDR1 KGHSH and CDR2 LQKENI come from the germline V gene. The CDR3 coding sequence is TGTGCCAGCTCGCAGGGGGTGGGGTCCTACTACGAGCAGTACGTC. Amino acids: CASSQGVGSYYEQYV.

This rearrangement joins TRBV5-8 to TRBJ2-5; the D gene is possibly TRBD2 (5 bases). The germline V and J ends were trimmed by 2 bases and 5 bases, with 7 bases remaining between them. Per germline, CDR1 SGHTS and CDR2 YDEGEE. This CDR3 comprises 12 residues. The CDR3 protein is CASSLTRETQYF. DNA for the CDR3: TGTGCCAGCAGCTTAACTAGGGAGACCCAGTACTTC.

The CDR3 bases are TGTGCCAGCAGTTTGCGACAGACCAACACAGATACGCAGTATTTT. It codes for CASSLRQTNTDTQYF. The V and J genes are TRBV28 and TRBJ2-3; D perhaps matches TRBD1 (5 bases). Trimming left V 3 bases short and J 2 bases short, with 12 bases between. CDR1 and CDR2 (germline): MDHEN, SYDVKM. The CDR3 spans 15 residues.

The J gene is TRBJ2-1, the V gene TRBV7-8; no definite D call. CDR1 is SGHVS, CDR2 FQNEAQ, per germline. V lost 2 bases to trimming and J lost 0 bases, with 5 bases between them. The length of the CDR3 is 14 residues. CDR3 sequence (DNA): TGTGCCAGCAGCTTAACCGGCTCCTACAATGAGCAGTTCTTC. Protein: CASSLTGSYNEQFF.

The gene calls are TRBV4-1 and TRBJ1-5, with a possible D match to TRBD1 (5 bases). V lost 8 bases, J lost 0 bases, and 17 bases lay in between. Germline V gene data show CDR1 as MGHRA and CDR2 as YSYEKL. The CDR3 extends over 16 amino acids. CDR3 region: CASAVEGANSNQPQHF. The DNA of the CDR3 is TGCGCCAGCGCCGTTGAAGGGGCGAATAGCAATCAGCCCCAGCATTTT.

This chain connects TRBV19 to TRBJ2-7; 10 bases agree with TRBD1. Germline lookup yields CDR1 LNHDA and CDR2 SQIVND (reference sequence). Losses at the gene ends were 10 bases for V and 1 base for J; bases not matched to a gene: 4. The CDR3 covers 13 residues. Here the CDR3 DNA reads TGTGCCACCAGGGGACAGGGGTCCTACGAGCAGTACTTC. Its translation: CATRGQGSYEQYF. Using reference TRBV19 and TRBJ2-7 for the parts outside the CDR3, the full variable domain is DGGITQSPKYLFRKEGQNVTLSCEQNLNHDAMYWYRQDPGQGLRLIYYSQIVNDFQKGDIAEGYSVSREKKESFPLTVTSAQKNPTAFYLCATRGQGSYEQYFGPGTRLTVT.

The chain uses TRBV29-1 and TRBJ1-1, with TRBD1 matching over 8 bases. The germline gives CDR1 SQVTM, CDR2 ANQGSEA. J was trimmed by 0 bases and V by 7 bases; bases with no gene match: 1. The CDR3 runs to 12 residues. CDR3 sequence (DNA): TGCAGCGGGGGACAGGTGAACACTGAAGCTTTCTTT. It is translated as CSGGQVNTEAFF.

The chain's CDR3 is CASSLGQGKRQYV. As DNA, the CDR3 is TGTGCCAGCAGCCTCGGACAGGGTAAAAGGCAGTACGTC. The V and J genes are TRBV7-9 and TRBJ2-7; TRBD1 aligns across 8 bases. The CDR3 has 13 amino acids. V shed 5 bases and J 9 bases; nucleotides not matched to a gene: 9. From germline, CDR1 is SEHNR and CDR2 FQNEAQ (reference sequence).

The CDR3 is CASSPDFTDTQYF. CDR3 in DNA: TGTGCCAGCAGCCCGGACTTCACAGATACGCAGTATTTT. The rearrangement links TRBV28 to TRBJ2-3; weak D call: TRBD2 (5 bases). V was clipped by 6 bases and J by 2 bases, with 9 bases between them. Germline V gene lookup returns CDR1 MDHEN and CDR2 SYDVKM. This CDR3 spans 13 amino acids.